A selection of T cell receptor beta chains follows, all from one sample in a study of blood T cell repertoires in COVID-19. TCRdb keeps only in-frame clones here, not all; method: immunoSEQ multiplex PCR. The profile shows fewer than 450,000 clones, 88% of them singletons. Sequencing was carried out using peripheral blood. All receptors come from a woman in her 70s with COVID-19, enrolled during active disease. The CDR3 runs from the conserved cysteine through the conserved F or W. A D gene is named only where the DNA matches it firmly. Expanded clones get a size class; other rows say once, few or many, or leave the size out.

d_call,clone_size,j_call,v_call,cdr3_aa,cdr3_nt
TRBD1,-,TRBJ1-6,TRBV5-1,CASGDRDNSPLHF,TGCGCCAGCGGGGACAGGGATAATTCACCCCTCCACTTT
TRBD1,-,TRBJ1-1,TRBV19,CASSIARGQGTEAFF,TGTGCCAGTAGTATTGCAAGGGGGCAAGGCACTGAAGCTTTCTTT
-,-,TRBJ2-2,TRBV30,CAWSESGMNTGELFF,TGTGCCTGGAGTGAGTCGGGGATGAACACCGGGGAGCTGTTTTTT
TRBD1,-,TRBJ1-2,TRBV6-6,CASSYERDRGYGYTF,TGTGCCAGCAGTTACGAGAGGGACAGGGGGTATGGCTACACCTTC
-,-,TRBJ1-1,TRBV20-1,CSASRGTEAFF,TGCAGTGCTTCCAGAGGCACTGAAGCTTTCTTT
TRBD1,-,TRBJ1-1,TRBV5-1,CASSLGTGENTEAFF,TGCGCCAGCAGCTTAGGGACAGGGGAGAACACTGAAGCTTTCTTT
TRBD1,-,TRBJ1-2,TRBV27,CASSSVRDRVEGYTF,TGTGCCAGCAGTTCCGTCCGGGACAGGGTGGAAGGCTACACCTTC
-,-,TRBJ1-5,TRBV19,CASKILGTTFQPQHF,TGTGCCAGTAAAATACTCGGGACAACCTTTCAGCCCCAGCATTTT
-,-,TRBJ2-7,TRBV5-8,CASSSTGQGPYEQYF,TGTGCCAGCAGCTCCACCGGCCAGGGCCCCTACGAGCAGTACTTC
-,-,TRBJ1-5,TRBV19,CASSIKWGGGNQPQHF,TGTGCCAGTAGTATAAAATGGGGAGGTGGCAATCAGCCCCAGCATTTT
-,-,TRBJ2-3,TRBV27,CASSVTGFGTDTQYF,TGTGCCAGCAGTGTTACGGGGTTTGGCACAGATACGCAGTATTTT
TRBD1,-,TRBJ1-6,TRBV28,CASILTGEIENSPLHF,TGTGCCAGCATCCTAACAGGGGAAATAGAAAATTCACCCCTCCACTTT
-,-,TRBJ2-2,TRBV29-1,CSVEDQGVSSGELFF,TGCAGCGTTGAAGATCAGGGCGTTAGCTCCGGGGAGCTGTTTTTT
-,-,TRBJ2-1,TRBV9,CASSVSGRVGYNEQFF,TGTGCCAGCAGCGTATCAGGCAGGGTGGGATACAATGAGCAGTTCTTC
-,-,TRBJ1-6,TRBV28,CASSFRLLNSPLHF,TGTGCCAGCAGTTTCAGGCTGTTAAATTCACCCCTCCACTTT
-,-,TRBJ2-1,TRBV28,CASSLYRRLGNEQFF,TGTGCCAGCAGTTTATACAGGAGATTGGGTAATGAGCAGTTCTTC
TRBD1,once,TRBJ2-1,TRBV3-1/TRBV3-2,CASSQVGTAYNEQFF,TGTGCCAGCAGCCAAGTAGGGACAGCGTACAATGAGCAGTTCTTC
-,-,TRBJ1-3,TRBV21-1,CASSKETESSGNTIYF,TGTGCCAGCAGCAAGGAGACAGAGAGCTCTGGAAACACCATATATTTT
TRBD1,-,TRBJ2-7,TRBV12-3/TRBV12-4,CASERTGENEQYF,TGTGCCAGCGAAAGGACAGGGGAAAACGAGCAGTACTTC
-,-,TRBJ1-5,TRBV10-3,CAISDRDAGNQPQHF,TGTGCCATCAGCGACCGGGACGCGGGGAATCAGCCCCAGCATTTT
-,-,TRBJ2-7,TRBV5-5,CASSGQVSYEQYF,TGTGCCAGCTCTGGGCAGGTCTCCTACGAGCAGTACTTC
TRBD1,-,TRBJ2-6,TRBV30,CAWSPQGPGANVLTF,TGTGCCTGGAGTCCACAGGGGCCTGGGGCCAACGTCCTGACTTTC
-,-,TRBJ1-4,TRBV5-6,CASSLGMGTANEKLFF,TGTGCCAGCAGCCTAGGAATGGGTACGGCTAATGAAAAACTGTTTTTT
-,once,TRBJ1-1,TRBV18,CASSPTGNTEAFF,TGTGCCAGCTCCCCTACAGGTAACACTGAAGCTTTCTTT
-,-,TRBJ1-4,TRBV10-3,CATGGAPNEKLFF,TGTGCAACGGGAGGGGCACCTAATGAAAAACTGTTTTTT
TRBD2,few,TRBJ2-3,TRBV28,CASRLAGVTTDTQYF,TGTGCCAGCCGTCTAGCGGGGGTTACTACAGATACGCAGTATTTT
-,-,TRBJ2-7,TRBV19,CASSSTRGAYEQYF,TGTGCCAGTAGTTCGACCCGGGGAGCCTACGAGCAGTACTTC
-,-,TRBJ1-4,TRBV19,CASTLSGGANEKLFF,TGTGCCAGTACCCTAAGCGGGGGAGCTAATGAAAAACTGTTTTTT
-,-,TRBJ1-2,TRBV5-1,CASSLEADGYTF,TGCGCCAGCAGCTTGGAGGCGGATGGCTACACCTTC
-,-,TRBJ1-5,TRBV7-8,CASSSPARGDKQPQHF,TGTGCCAGCAGCTCCCCAGCCAGGGGCGATAAGCAGCCCCAGCATTTT
-,once,TRBJ2-5,TRBV5-6,CASSITGTRRETQYF,TGTGCCAGCAGCATTACCGGGACTCGGCGAGAGACCCAGTACTTC
-,-,TRBJ1-3,TRBV5-6,CASSFLDSKGNTIYF,TGTGCCAGCAGCTTCTTGGACAGCAAGGGAAACACCATATATTTT
-,-,TRBJ2-7,TRBV18,CASSPFSGNEQYF,TGTGCCAGCTCACCATTTTCCGGGAACGAGCAGTACTTC
-,-,TRBJ1-2,TRBV12-3/TRBV12-4,CASSFLDGYTF,TGTGCCAGCAGTTTCCTCGATGGCTACACCTTC
-,-,TRBJ1-2,TRBV29-1,CSVEATGLFNYGYTF,TGCAGCGTTGAAGCTACTGGACTATTTAACTATGGCTACACCTTC
-,-,TRBJ1-4,TRBV5-4,CASSLTATNEKLFF,TGTGCCAGCAGCTTGACGGCAACTAATGAAAAACTGTTTTTT
TRBD1,few,TRBJ1-1,TRBV7-9,CASRFLPGQGAAEAFF,TGTGCCAGCAGGTTTTTACCGGGACAGGGGGCTGCTGAAGCTTTCTTT
TRBD2,-,TRBJ2-7,TRBV19,CASSHPRPAGDRRNEQYF,TGTGCCAGTAGCCACCCGAGACCGGCGGGGGATCGGCGCAACGAGCAGTACTTC
TRBD2,-,TRBJ2-7,TRBV10-3,CAISEAGGETTYEQYF,TGTGCCATCAGTGAGGCGGGGGGGGAGACTACCTACGAGCAGTACTTC
TRBD1,-,TRBJ2-3,TRBV5-6,CASSLFGQDTDTQYF,TGTGCCAGCAGCTTGTTTGGACAGGACACAGATACGCAGTATTTT
TRBD1,-,TRBJ2-7,TRBV20-1,CSANRGNEQYF,TGCAGTGCTAACAGGGGGAACGAGCAGTACTTC
-,-,TRBJ2-7,TRBV18,CASSLTGTDEQYF,TGTGCCAGCTCACTAACCGGTACCGACGAGCAGTACTTC
-,-,TRBJ1-2,TRBV5-6,CASSLGQNVYGYTF,TGTGCCAGCAGCTTGGGGCAGAACGTCTATGGCTACACCTTC
TRBD1,-,TRBJ1-1,TRBV7-2,CASLWGQYTEAFF,TGTGCCAGCCTATGGGGACAGTACACTGAAGCTTTCTTT
TRBD1,-,TRBJ2-2,TRBV10-2,CASRDRGSTGELFF,TGCGCCAGCCGGGACAGGGGATCGACCGGGGAGCTGTTTTTT
-,-,TRBJ2-7,TRBV7-2,CASSLGQGNYEQYF,TGTGCCAGCAGCTTAGGGCAGGGAAACTACGAGCAGTACTTC
TRBD1,-,TRBJ1-1,TRBV5-6,CASSSIGTGYEAFF,TGTGCCAGCAGCTCGATCGGGACAGGCTATGAAGCTTTCTTT
TRBD1,-,TRBJ2-5,TRBV29-1,CSAEKGAETQYF,TGCAGCGCGGAAAAGGGGGCAGAGACCCAGTACTTC
-,-,TRBJ2-2,TRBV2,CASSTLAGANTGELFF,TGTGCCAGCAGTACCTTGGCGGGGGCAAACACCGGGGAGCTGTTTTTT
-,-,TRBJ1-6,TRBV5-1,CASSLEGPLWSPLHF,TGCGCCAGCAGCTTGGAGGGGCCTCTATGGTCACCCCTCCACTTT
TRBD1,-,TRBJ1-2,TRBV2,CASRRDSYGYTF,TGTGCCAGCAGACGGGACAGCTATGGCTACACCTTC
TRBD1,-,TRBJ2-3,TRBV18,CASSPGQVLSTDTQYF,TGTGCCAGCTCACCTGGACAGGTCCTTAGCACAGATACGCAGTATTTT
TRBD1,-,TRBJ1-5,TRBV24-1,CATSDARGTNQPQHF,TGTGCCACCAGTGATGCCAGGGGGACCAATCAGCCCCAGCATTTT